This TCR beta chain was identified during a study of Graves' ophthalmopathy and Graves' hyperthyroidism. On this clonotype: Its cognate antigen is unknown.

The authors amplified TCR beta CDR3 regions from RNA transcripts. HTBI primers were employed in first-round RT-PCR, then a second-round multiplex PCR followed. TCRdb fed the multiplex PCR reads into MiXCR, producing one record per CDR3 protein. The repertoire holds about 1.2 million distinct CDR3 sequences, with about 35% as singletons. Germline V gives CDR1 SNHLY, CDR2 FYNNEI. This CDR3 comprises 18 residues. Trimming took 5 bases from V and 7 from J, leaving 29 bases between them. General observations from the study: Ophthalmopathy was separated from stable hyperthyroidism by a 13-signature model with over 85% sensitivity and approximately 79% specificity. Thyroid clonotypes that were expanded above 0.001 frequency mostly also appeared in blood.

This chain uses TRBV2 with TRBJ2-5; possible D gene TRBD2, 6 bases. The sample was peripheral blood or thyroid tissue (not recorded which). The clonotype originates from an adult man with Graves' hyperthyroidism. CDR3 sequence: CASSYSLSGSGLGGTQYF. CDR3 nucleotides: TGTGCCAGCAGTTACTCCCTTAGCGGATCAGGCTTGGGGGGGACCCAGTACTTC.